Included here is one T cell receptor (beta chain) sequence, with context. Its binding antigen is unknown. No clone much larger than this one lies a single base away; base qualities are absent. The data derive from a study of T cell responses to AZD1222 COVID-19 vaccine (dated by TCRdb to about 2021). Regarding the research as a whole: A total of 233 trial participants underwent TCR sequencing, of whom roughly 210 received two doses of AZD1222 and about 26 received two doses of the MenACWY control vaccine. Enrollment into the trials was organized by age into subgroups of 18-55, 56-69 and 70-plus years, and those subgroups contained 148, 28 and 57 TCR-sequenced participants, respectively. Paper-wide results and their limitations: Spike-specific TCR breadth and depth rose significantly after two AZD1222 doses compared with day 0 and with MenACWY recipients. Epitopes outside the regions mutated in the B.1.351 and B.1.1.7 variants were reportedly recognized by nearly half of the unique spike-specific TCRs. Participants were mostly white British and included more females than males, and it was suggested by the authors that clonal diversity may have been underestimated. Vaccine-associated CD4 TCRs spanned the whole spike protein, with dominant responses in regions 160-218 and 743-854. Conclusions about previously exposed vaccinees are limited, since just five to seven AZD1222 recipients were seropositive for SARS-CoV-2 at baseline. Because no samples from the day 14 peak response were available, repertoires could be characterized only after the peak T cell response. The 56-69-year group was small, and its depth increase did not reach significance, likely because of low power.

The time point label corresponds to: about 28 days (+/-7) after the second vaccine dose. AZD1222 recipients with second doses at about 4 weeks or about 12 weeks were pooled, because spike-specific TCR depth and breadth did not differ between schedules. Vaccinee samples were obtained from the UK trials COV001 and COV002, which included a single-blind randomized controlled phase 2/3 trial of AZD1222 (ChAdOx1 nCoV-19) in healthy adults. Trial participant PBMC samples were collected at day 0 and day 28 after the second dose for TCRbeta chain sequencing. V and J are truncated by 5 bases and 8 bases respectively, leaving an intervening sequence of 9 bases. CDR1 and CDR2 were assigned from the germline V gene as SQVTM and ANQGSEA. The CDR3 runs 10 amino acids, cysteine and phenylalanine included. The DNA shown is the 30-base CDR3, in frame from base 1. The CDR3 regions of human TCRbeta chains were analyzed by immunosequencing. The study's own analysis went as follows. Repertoire TCRs were matched against a reference library of SARS-CoV-2-specific TCRs generated with the MIRA antigen-specificity platform. Breadth meant the fraction of unique TCRs that were SARS-CoV-2-associated, whereas depth meant the fraction of total T cells that were SARS-CoV-2-associated. Each spike-specific TCR was assigned to its reactive spike region and to a CD4 or CD8 class using the MIRA data. Log10-transformed breadth and depth values were compared by one-way ANOVA with Sidak's multiple comparisons tests. As stored in TCRdb, this immuneACCESS dataset retains in-frame rearrangements with V and J assigned. A fraction of the clones does not appear; measured against another copy, unresolved V genes explain less than half of the discrepancy, and the remainder lacks a known reason. The DNA gave D and trimming, while V, J and clone size come from that table. In this sample the table shows roughly 100,000 clones, approximately 89% of which occur a single time. The ten largest clones take up about 8.3% of the sample.

The rearrangement combines TRBV29-1 with TRBJ1-2; a confident D gene designation cannot be given. The clonotype was recovered from an adult who received the AZD1222 COVID-19 vaccine. Specimen: peripheral blood, collected 28 days after the second AZD1222 dose. The bases read TGCAGCGTTCGGAGTGAGGGCTACACCTTC. It specifies CSVRSEGYTF.